This is a list of T cell receptor beta chains from one sample in a study of CD8 T cell repertoires and HIV-1 epitope variants. The protocol was immunoSEQ multiplex PCR, while the TCRdb copy is restricted to in-frame clones and leaves out a portion. The sample comprises a few thousand clones, about 63% of which are singletons, and under 45% rests with the top ten. The antigens of these receptors remain unknown. What was sequenced was cultured CD8+ T cells derived from PBMCs. All receptors come from a male donor with HIV. Both conserved end residues are part of each CDR3. The D gene is left open where the match is weak. Size values are once, few and many counts, or a class for expanded clones, and some rows have none.

d_call | j_call | clone_size | v_call | cdr3_nt | cdr3_aa
NA | TRBJ1-1 | NA | TRBV5-1 | TGCGCCAGCAGCTGGACGGAGAACACTGAAGCTTTCTTT | CASSWTENTEAFF
TRBD1 | TRBJ1-1 | medium-sized | TRBV19 | TGTGCCAGTAGTGCCTCCGGGACAGGAGCTGAAGCTTTCTTT | CASSASGTGAEAFF
NA | TRBJ2-7 | NA | TRBV11-2 | TGTGCCAGCAGCTTAGGATGGGGGGCGATCGACGAGCAGTACTTC | CASSLGWGAIDEQYF
NA | TRBJ1-5 | NA | TRBV19 | TGTGCCAGTAGTATTGGGGGCAATCAGCCCCAGCATTTT | CASSIGGNQPQHF
TRBD2 | TRBJ2-1 | NA | TRBV7-7 | TGTGCCAGCAGCTTAGGGACTAGTGGAGATGAGCAGTTCTTC | CASSLGTSGDEQFF
NA | TRBJ2-7 | NA | TRBV6-5 | TGTGCCAGCAGTTACTTCGGGGCCTACGAGCAGTACTTC | CASSYFGAYEQYF
NA | TRBJ2-2 | few | TRBV4-2 | TGTGCCAGCAGCCAAGGGAACACGGAGCTGTTTTTT | CASSQGNTELFF
NA | TRBJ2-4 | NA | TRBV13 | TGTGCCAGCCGGATAGGGCTGGGCAAAAACATTCAGTACTTC | CASRIGLGKNIQYF
TRBD1 | TRBJ1-2 | NA | TRBV6-5 | TGTGCCAGCAGTTCTTCACAGGGGGCTGACTATGGCTACACCTTC | CASSSSQGADYGYTF
TRBD2 | TRBJ2-7 | few | TRBV7-9 | TGTGCCAGCAGCCCGGGACTAGCGGGAGAGGAGCAGTACTTC | CASSPGLAGEEQYF
NA | TRBJ2-7 | NA | TRBV11-2 | TGTGCCAGCAGCTTAGATAGCGCAGGGGCCCCCCTGTACTTC | CASSLDSAGAPLYF
NA | TRBJ2-2 | NA | TRBV6-1 | TGTGCCAGCAGCTCCGGGACTCTTAACACCGGGGAGCTGTTTTTT | CASSSGTLNTGELFF
TRBD2 | TRBJ2-1 | few | TRBV5-6 | TGTGCCAGCAGCTCAGGACTAGCGGGAATATACAATGAGCAGTTCTTC | CASSSGLAGIYNEQFF
NA | TRBJ1-1 | NA | TRBV5-6 | TGTGCCAGCAGCGGCGGGACCTACACTGAAGCTTTCTTT | CASSGGTYTEAFF
TRBD1 | TRBJ2-1 | NA | TRBV29-1 | TGCAGCGTGATAGGACAGGGGCTTTGGGAAAAGTTCTTC | CSVIGQGLWEKFF
TRBD1 | TRBJ2-7 | NA | TRBV10-3 | TGTGCCATCAATTCCGGACAGGGCTACGAGCAGTACTTC | CAINSGQGYEQYF
TRBD2 | TRBJ2-3 | NA | TRBV28 | TGTGCCAGCAGTCCTCTGTGGGCCTCCGAAGCGGGATACGACACAGATACGCAGTATTTT | CASSPLWASEAGYDTDTQYF
NA | TRBJ2-6 | NA | TRBV19 | TGTGCCAGTAACCAAGTTGCGTCTTTCTCTGGGGCCAACGTCCCGACTTTC | CASNQVASFSGANVPTF
TRBD2 | TRBJ2-3 | NA | TRBV7-9 | TGTGCCAGCAGCACTACTAGCGGGGGACCAGATACGCAGTATTTT | CASSTTSGGPDTQYF
TRBD2 | TRBJ2-1 | NA | TRBV27 | TGTGCCAGCAGTCCATTCGATAGCGGGGGGGGCAATGAGCAGTTCTTC | CASSPFDSGGGNEQFF
NA | TRBJ2-6 | NA | TRBV30 | TGTGCCTGGAGACTGCGACAGAGACGCTCTGGTGCCAACGTCCTGACTTTC | CAWRLRQRRSGANVLTF
NA | TRBJ1-2 | few | TRBV28 | TGTGCCAGCAGTTTTGAGGGTACCAGTGGCTACACCTTC | CASSFEGTSGYTF
NA | TRBJ2-1 | NA | TRBV5-8 | TGTGCCAGCAGCTTGGGGGCTAGGGAGCAGTTCTTC | CASSLGAREQFF
NA | TRBJ1-1 | few | TRBV9 | TGTGCCAGCAGCGTAGGAGTGGACGCCGAAGCTTTCTTT | CASSVGVDAEAFF
TRBD1 | TRBJ2-6 | few | TRBV4-3 | TGCGCCAGCAGCCAGACAGGGGGCTCTGGGGCCAACGTCCTGACTTTC | CASSQTGGSGANVLTF
TRBD1 | TRBJ2-7 | few | TRBV5-8 | TGTGCCAGCAGCCTATGGGACAGGGAAGGCGAGCAGTACTTC | CASSLWDREGEQYF
TRBD1 | TRBJ2-7 | NA | TRBV28 | TGTGCCAGCAGTTTAGTGGGGGGACAGGGGAGCGAGCAGTACTTC | CASSLVGGQGSEQYF
NA | TRBJ1-2 | NA | TRBV28 | TGTGCCAGCAGCCCATACACAGGTGGAGACTATGGCTACACCTTC | CASSPYTGGDYGYTF
NA | TRBJ1-5 | NA | TRBV28 | TGTGCCAGCAGTCCCCAGGGTTGGCAGCCCCAGCATTTT | CASSPQGWQPQHF
NA | TRBJ2-2 | few | TRBV9 | TGTGCCAGCAGCGTAGGGGGAGGCACCGGGGAGCTGTTTTTT | CASSVGGGTGELFF
NA | TRBJ2-2 | NA | TRBV19 | TGTGCCAGTAGTTTTGCGGTGAACACCGGGGAGCTGTTTTTT | CASSFAVNTGELFF